This TCR beta chain was identified during a study of T cells in Graves' hyperthyroidism and ophthalmopathy. The CDR3 extends over 14 amino acids. Germline CDR1 is MNHNS and CDR2 is SASEGT. This clonotype was seen ten or more times. Its antigen is unknown. Study-wide findings and caveats: Most thyroid clonotypes expanded above 0.001 appeared in blood too.

Amplification of TCR beta CDR3 regions used RNA as the template. The study used the HTBI primer set for a first-round RT-PCR of the TCR CDR3. A single record per CDR3 protein comes from TCRdb applying MiXCR to the multiplex PCR reads. The table records about 420,000 distinct CDR3 sequences, 15% to 18% of them present only once. This receptor was taken from a woman aged 18-29 years with Graves' hyperthyroidism. V gene TRBV6-1 combines with J gene TRBJ1-5; 10 bases line up with TRBD1. Material: blood. Written as DNA, the CDR3 is TGTGTCGTTTCCCGGGACAGGGGAGGGCAGCCCCAGCATTTT. This translates into CVVSRDRGGQPQHF.